This T cell receptor beta chain was sequenced in a study of shared clonotypes between healthy human individuals. The repertoire was sequenced with immunoSEQ multiplex PCR; TCRdb's copy has only in-frame clones and lacks some. Here the sample spans roughly 2.6 million clones, 85% to 95% being singletons. CDR3 length: 17 amino acids. Germline trimming cut 3 bases from V and 4 bases from J; bases unmatched to any gene: 8. CDR1 and CDR2 (germline): SNHLY, FYNNEI. The clonotype comes from a man younger than 35 in good health. Sequenced: naive CD4+ T cells sorted from blood. Subset meaning: CD45RA+ positively selected. The chain carries TRBV2 and TRBJ1-5; 11 positions agree with TRBD1. In nucleotides, the CDR3 is TGTGCCAGCAGTGAGCTTACCGGGACAGGGGGTAATCAGCCCCAGCATTTT. This translates into CASSELTGTGGNQPQHF.